The 9 T cell receptor beta chains reported below all come from one sample, sequenced in a study of technical replicates of blood from a handful of donors. TCRdb's table, derived via immunoSEQ multiplex PCR, lists solely in-frame clones and lacks some. This table has under 100,000 clones, about 94% appearing once. Sequenced material: T cells isolated from PBMCs. The origin of the receptors is a human donor in good health.

This clone has only one observation. The chain is built from TRBV2 and TRBJ1-3; D not resolved. The V and J ends lost 0 bases and 2 bases respectively, with 11 bases between them. The CDR3 consists of 16 residues. Germline assignment: CDR1 SNHLY and CDR2 FYNNEI. The CDR3 nucleotides are TGTGCCAGCAGTGAAGCTGGAGGAATAACTGGAAACACCATATATTTT. Its protein product is CASSEAGGITGNTIYF.

The V gene is TRBV11-3, the J gene TRBJ1-1; maybe TRBD1 (5 bases). Trimming removed 8 bases at V and 7 bases at J, with 14 bases between. The CDR3 sequence is 12 residues long. Germline V gene data show CDR1 as SGHNT and CDR2 as YENEEA. The CDR3 DNA is TGTGCCAGCCGTCGAGGCAGGGATGAAGCTTTCTTT. Protein sequence: CASRRGRDEAFF.

This sequence joins TRBV27 and TRBJ2-7; 10 bases are a match to TRBD2. The CDR3 loop spans 13 amino acids. V lost 6 bases, J lost 6 bases, and 5 bases stayed unmatched. CDR1 is MNHEY, CDR2 SMNVEV, per germline (reference sequence). DNA for the CDR3: TGTGCCAGCAGGACTAGCGGGCTTATCGAGCAGTACTTC. It translates to CASRTSGLIEQYF.

This clone has a single count. V usage is TRBV5-8 and J usage is TRBJ1-5; 8 nucleotides align to TRBD1. The V and J ends lost 4 bases and 3 bases, in that order; junction bases with no gene match: 6. The CDR3 is 15 amino acids. CDR1 is SGHTS and CDR2 is YDEGEE in the germline V gene. CDR3 protein: CASSVTGGPNQPQHF. For the CDR3, the DNA is TGTGCCAGCAGCGTCACAGGGGGTCCCAATCAGCCCCAGCATTTT. Together with reference TRBV5-8 and TRBJ1-5, the CDR3 gives the full variable domain: EAGVTQSPTHLIKTRGQQATLRCSPISGHTSVYWYQQALGLGLQFLLWYDEGEERNRGNFPPRFSGRQFPNYSSELNVNALELEDSALYLCASSVTGGPNQPQHFGDGTRLSIL.

The V call is TRBV25-1, the J call TRBJ2-1; 9 bases are a match to TRBD2. The CDR3 is 13 amino acids. Germline trimming cut 10 bases from V and 9 bases from J; bases unmatched to any gene: 10. In germline, CDR1 is MGHDK, CDR2 SYGVNS. CDR3 sequence (DNA): TGTGCCACCGCGGGACTAGCTTTAGGTGAGCAGTTCTTC. This translates into CATAGLALGEQFF.

This chain uses TRBV4-1 with TRBJ1-2; no clear D. Trimming shortened V by 1 base and J by 4 bases, and 10 bases separated the two germline ends. Germline V lookup: CDR1 MGHRA, CDR2 YSYEKL. The CDR3 has 14 residues. CDR3: CASSQVQAPYGYTF. The CDR3 nucleotides are TGCGCCAGCAGCCAAGTTCAGGCCCCCTATGGCTACACCTTC.

The chain is built from TRBV6-1 and TRBJ2-5; 7 nucleotides agree with TRBD2. V dropped 6 bases and J dropped 0; count of bases not matched to a gene: 1. Looked up from germline, CDR1 is MNHNS and CDR2 is SASEGT. The CDR3 covers 13 residues. As DNA, the CDR3 is TGTGCCAGCAGCGGGACTAACCAAGAGACCCAGTACTTC. Translation: CASSGTNQETQYF.

This chain links TRBV2 with TRBJ2-7; D possibly corresponds to TRBD1 (7 bases). Trimming took 7 bases from V and 2 from J, leaving 9 bases between them. The CDR3 is 12 residues long. The germline V gene has CDR1 SNHLY and CDR2 FYNNEI. In DNA form, the CDR3 reads TGTGCCAGCACAGGGGGGACCTACGAGCAGTACTTC. It translates to CASTGGTYEQYF.

V is TRBV5-1 and J is TRBJ2-7; TRBD2 agrees at 7 bases. Germline CDR1 reads SGHRS; CDR2 reads YFSETQ. This CDR3 is 14 amino acids long. J gave up 1 base and V 5 bases, and 6 bases lay outside the gene matches. The CDR3 spells CASRAGTMSYEQYF. The CDR3 DNA reads TGCGCCAGCAGAGCTGGGACTATGTCCTACGAGCAGTACTTC.